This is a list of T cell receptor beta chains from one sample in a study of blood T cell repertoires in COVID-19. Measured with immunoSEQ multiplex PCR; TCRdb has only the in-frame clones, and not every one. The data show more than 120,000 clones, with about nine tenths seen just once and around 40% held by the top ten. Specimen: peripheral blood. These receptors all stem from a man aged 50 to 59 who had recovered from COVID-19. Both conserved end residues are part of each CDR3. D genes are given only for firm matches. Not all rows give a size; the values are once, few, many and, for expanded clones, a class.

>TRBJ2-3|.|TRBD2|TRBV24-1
TGTGCCACCAGTGACCGGCCGGGCGGGGGGGCACGAGATCGGGATACGCAGTATTTT
CATSDRPGGGARDRDTQYF
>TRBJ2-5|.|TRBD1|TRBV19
TGTGCCAGTAGTTCCCCAGGGGGCTGGGAGACCCAGTACTTC
CASSSPGGWETQYF
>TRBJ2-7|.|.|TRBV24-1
TGTGCCACCAGTGATACTAGCAGCTACGAGCAGTACTTC
CATSDTSSYEQYF
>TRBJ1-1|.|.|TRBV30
TGTGCCTGGAGTGGGACAGCCACCACGTTCATGAACACTGAAGCTTTCTTT
CAWSGTATTFMNTEAFF
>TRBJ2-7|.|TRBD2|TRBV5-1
TGCGCCAGCAGCGTCCTAGCGGGGTCGACCTACGAGCAGTACTTC
CASSVLAGSTYEQYF
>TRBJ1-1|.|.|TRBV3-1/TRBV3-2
TGTGCCAGCAGTTCCCTGGTCAGGGGGAACACTGAAGCTTTCTTT
CASSSLVRGNTEAFF
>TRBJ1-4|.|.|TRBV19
TGTGCCAGTAGTATGGGCAGGGTAGCAACTAATGAAAAACTGTTTTTT
CASSMGRVATNEKLFF
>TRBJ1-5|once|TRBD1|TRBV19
TGTGCCAGTAGTAAGACAGGGGGCGCAAACCAGCCCCAGCATTTT
CASSKTGGANQPQHF
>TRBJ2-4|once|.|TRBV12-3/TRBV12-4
TGTGCCAGCAGTTTCTTTGCCAGGGACATTCAGTACTTC
CASSFFARDIQYF
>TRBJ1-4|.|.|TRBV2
TGTGCCAGCAGTGAAGCTTTATCTAGGGGGTTCGAAAAACTGTTTTTT
CASSEALSRGFEKLFF
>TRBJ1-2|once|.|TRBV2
TGTGCCAGCAGCGGACTATCAGGGAGCCAAGGAAGTATAGGTGGCTACACCTTC
CASSGLSGSQGSIGGYTF
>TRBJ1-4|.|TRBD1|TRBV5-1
TGCGCCAGCAGCTCGGGGGACAGGCGGGATAATGAAAAACTGTTTTTT
CASSSGDRRDNEKLFF
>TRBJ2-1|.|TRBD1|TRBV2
TGTGCCAGCAGTGTCCAGGGGGCCCCCTACAATGAGCAGTTCTTC
CASSVQGAPYNEQFF
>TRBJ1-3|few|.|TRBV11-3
TGTGCCAGCAGCTTAGATCCCGGCTCTGGAAACACCATATATTTT
CASSLDPGSGNTIYF
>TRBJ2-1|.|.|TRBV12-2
TGTGCAAGTCGCTTAGCGACTAGCGGGGGGCCCCACAATGAGCAGTTCTTC
CASRLATSGGPHNEQFF
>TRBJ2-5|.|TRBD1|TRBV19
TGTGCCAGTAGTACACAGAGACAGGGGTCGGGGACCCAGTACTTC
CASSTQRQGSGTQYF
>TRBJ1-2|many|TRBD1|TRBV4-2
TGTGCCAGCAGCCAAGCCCAACAGGGGGAGGGTGGCTACACCTTC
CASSQAQQGEGGYTF
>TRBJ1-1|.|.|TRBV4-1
TGCGCCAGCAGCCAAGATGCGGCCAGCCTGAACACTGAAGCTTTCTTT
CASSQDAASLNTEAFF
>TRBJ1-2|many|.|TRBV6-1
TGTGCCAGCAGTGAAGACAGTCAATTCGGTGGCTACACCTTC
CASSEDSQFGGYTF
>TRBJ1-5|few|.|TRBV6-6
TGTGCCAGCAGTCTCACAGGACGCCTCTATAGCAATCAGCCCCAGCATTTT
CASSLTGRLYSNQPQHF
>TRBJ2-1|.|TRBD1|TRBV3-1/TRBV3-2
TGTGCCAGCAGCCAAGACACGGGACAGGGGATGTTCTTC
CASSQDTGQGMFF
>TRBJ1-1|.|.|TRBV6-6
TGTGCCAGCAGTCCCCGACTCAATGCTGAAGCTTTCTTT
CASSPRLNAEAFF
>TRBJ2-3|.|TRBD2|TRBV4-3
TGCGCCAGCAGCCAAGACCAGCGGGGGGGTTCAGATACGCAGTATTTT
CASSQDQRGGSDTQYF
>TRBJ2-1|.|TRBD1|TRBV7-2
TGTGCCAGCAGCCCCGGACAGGGCTCCTACAATGAGCAGTTCTTC
CASSPGQGSYNEQFF
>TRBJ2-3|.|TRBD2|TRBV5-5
TGTGCCAGCAGCTTGCGCCAACAGGCTAGCGGGGGACCAGATACGCAGTATTTT
CASSLRQQASGGPDTQYF